These 10 T cell receptor beta chains share one sample of origin, sequenced in a study of T cells in Graves' hyperthyroidism and ophthalmopathy. RNA transcripts were the template for amplifying TCR beta CDR3 regions. First-round RT-PCR targeting the TCR CDR3 was performed with the HTBI primer set. In TCRdb, the multiplex PCR reads were re-called with MiXCR into one record per CDR3 protein. The sample has about 560,000 distinct CDR3 sequences, less than 15% seen once. Sequenced sample: blood. The receptors were gathered from a woman in her forties with Graves' hyperthyroidism.

The rearrangement uses TRBV20-1 and TRBJ1-5, with D tentatively TRBD1 (5 bases). Looked up from germline, CDR1 is DFQATT and CDR2 is SNEGSKA (reference sequence). V lost 1 base, J lost 4 bases, and 17 bases lay in between. The CDR3 has 16 amino acids. The DNA of the CDR3 is TGCAGTGCTAGAGTCACGATTCGAGGGGAAAATCAGCCCCAGCATTTT. Protein: CSARVTIRGENQPQHF.

This clonotype was picked up many times. The rearrangement uses TRBV24-1 and TRBJ2-5, with D tentatively TRBD1 or TRBD2 (6 bases each). The V end lost 7 bases, the J end lost 1 base, and 21 bases lay between the germline ends. CDR1 KGHDR and CDR2 SFDVKD come from the germline V gene. The length of the CDR3 is 17 residues. For the CDR3, the DNA is TGTGCCACCAGCGCAGGGAGGACAGCGGAACTCCAAGAGACCCAGTACTTC. It encodes CATSAGRTAELQETQYF.

This clonotype was counted between two and nine times. V and J are TRBV5-1 and TRBJ2-2; 8 bases agree with TRBD2. The CDR3 is 16 residues long. J gave up 0 bases and V 1 base, and 2 bases lay outside the gene matches. CDR1 is SGHRS and CDR2 is YFSETQ in the germline V gene. The CDR3: CASSLSGLANTGELFF. CDR3 bases: TGCGCCAGCAGCTTGTCGGGACTAGCGAACACCGGGGAGCTGTTTTTT.

This clonotype appeared many times. The rearrangement joins TRBV10-3 to TRBJ1-2; a weak D match, TRBD1 (5 bases). From germline, CDR1 is ENHRY and CDR2 SYGVKD. There are 15 residues in the CDR3. V lost 4 bases to trimming and J lost 1 base, with 13 bases between them. Here the CDR3 DNA reads TGTGCCATCAGTGTGGGGCAGGCCTTTAACTATGGCTACACCTTC. It yields the protein CAISVGQAFNYGYTF.

This clonotype was detected a few times. V usage is TRBV5-1 and J usage is TRBJ1-3; 7 positions agree with TRBD1. J lost 5 bases, V lost 4 bases, and 9 bases had no gene match. The CDR3 spans 15 residues. Germline V gene data show CDR1 as SGHRS and CDR2 as YFSETQ. Here the CDR3 reads CASSGGGDSRNTIYF. In nucleotides, the CDR3 is TGCGCCAGCAGCGGGGGTGGGGACAGCCGAAACACCATATATTTT.

This clonotype was seen a few times. The junction departs from the called germline gene at one end, perhaps through a read error. The chain recombines TRBV12-3 or TRBV12-4 with TRBJ2-1; 9 nucleotides agree with TRBD2. The CDR3 sequence is 15 residues long. CDR3 sequence reads: CASSLSSGSWNERFF. CDR3 DNA: TGTGCCAGCAGTTTGAGTAGCGGGAGTTGGAATGAGCGGTTCTTC.

In its sample, this clonotype was seen many times. The V and J genes are TRBV11-3 and TRBJ2-2, with no clear D. Per the germline V gene, CDR1 is SGHNT and CDR2 is YENEEA. The CDR3 contains 13 residues. Trimming took 0 bases from V and 6 from J, leaving 5 bases between them. DNA for the CDR3: TGTGCCAGCAGCTTAGATCCTTCCGGGGAGCTGTTTTTT. It encodes CASSLDPSGELFF.

This clonotype showed up many times. The CDR3 loop is CSARGGRVGVDEQFF. The CDR3 bases are TGCAGTGCAAGGGGGGGCAGGGTCGGGGTTGATGAGCAGTTCTTC. V usage is TRBV20-1 and J usage is TRBJ2-1, with a weak D call TRBD2 (7 bases). Between the trimmed V and J ends, which lost 6 bases and 8 bases, there was a span of 23 bases. This CDR3 is 15 amino acids long. The germline gives CDR1 DFQATT, CDR2 SNEGSKA (reference sequence).

CDR3 sequence (DNA): TGTGCCAGCAGCCACACTAGCGGGAGGGACTCCTACAATGAGCAGTTCTTC. This encodes CASSHTSGRDSYNEQFF. The chain joins TRBV7-9 to TRBJ2-1; 13 bases fit TRBD2. J lost 0 bases, V lost 5 bases, and 4 bases had no gene match. The CDR3 contains 17 residues. CDR1 is SEHNR and CDR2 is FQNEAQ in the germline V gene (reference sequence). The variable domain in full, with the rest retrieved from reference TRBV7-9 and TRBJ2-1, is DTGVSQNPRHKITKRGQNVTFRCDPISEHNRLYWYRQTLGQGPEFLTYFQNEAQLEKSRLLSDRFSAERPKGSFSTLEIQRTEQGDSAMYLCASSHTSGRDSYNEQFFGPGTRLTVL.

This clonotype was recorded many times. The chain combines TRBV2 with TRBJ1-1; no clear D gene. CDR1 SNHLY and CDR2 FYNNEI come from the germline V gene. V shed 8 bases and J shed 1 base, with 11 bases lying between them. CDR3 size: 13 residues. The CDR3 region is CASVWAENTEAFF. In DNA form, the CDR3 reads TGTGCCAGCGTCTGGGCCGAGAACACTGAAGCTTTCTTT.